Each of the 5 T cell receptor beta chains below was sequenced from the same sample in a study of Graves' ophthalmopathy and Graves' hyperthyroidism. Investigators amplified TCR beta CDR3 regions from RNA transcripts. The library came from an HTBI-primed first-round RT-PCR and a second-round multiplex PCR. Each CDR3 protein is one row after TCRdb ran MiXCR on the multiplex PCR reads. The top ten clones hold 3% to 3.5% of a sample with around 660,000 distinct CDR3 sequences, more than 40% of them seen once. Sequenced input: peripheral blood. The receptors derive from an adult man with Graves' ophthalmopathy.

This clonotype has just a few counts. The J gene is TRBJ2-2, the V gene TRBV5-6, with TRBD1 matching 8 bases. After removal of 5 bases from V and 3 bases from J, the junction contained 3 bases not matched to a gene. The CDR3 contains 14 residues. The V gene's germline CDR1 is SGHDT and CDR2 YYEEEE. CDR3 region: CASRGQGYTGELFF. The CDR3 DNA sequence: TGTGCCAGCAGAGGACAGGGCTACACCGGGGAGCTGTTTTTT.

This clonotype was seen repeatedly, ten times or more. The chain joins TRBV20-1 to TRBJ2-5; weak D call: TRBD1 (6 bases). Trimming shortened V by 5 bases and J by 1 base, and 14 bases separated the two germline ends. Germline assignment: CDR1 DFQATT and CDR2 SNEGSKA (reference sequence). The CDR3 runs to 14 residues. The CDR3 reads CSALPTGPQETQYF. The DNA for the CDR3 is TGCAGTGCTCTTCCCACAGGGCCCCAAGAGACCCAGTACTTC.

This clonotype was recorded at least ten times. A junction boundary mismatches the germline segment, possibly from a read error. V gene TRBV6-2 or TRBV6-3 combines with J gene TRBJ2-5; D remains ambiguous. Germline assignment: CDR1 MNHEY and CDR2 SVGEGT. The CDR3 consists of 12 residues. The chain's CDR3 is CASSPTREAQYF. In nucleotides, the CDR3 is TGTGCCAGCAGTCCCACGAGAGAGGCCCAGTACTTC.

The chain combines TRBV10-3 with TRBJ1-1; D possibly corresponds to TRBD1 (5 bases). The CDR3 has 14 amino acids. In germline, CDR1 is ENHRY, CDR2 SYGVKD. With 6 bases removed from V and 3 bases from J, the gap between germline ends came to 14 bases. The CDR3 region is CAIRGTGEDTEAFF. In nucleotides, the CDR3 is TGTGCCATCAGGGGGACGGGTGAGGACACTGAAGCTTTCTTT.

The sample holds one count of this clonotype. A read error may account for a junction end that differs from germline. The CDR3 reads CASSTIDGATIYEQYF. DNA for the CDR3: TGTGCCAGCAGTACCATAGACGGGGCGACCATCTACGAGCAGTACTTC. The chain links TRBV10-3 to TRBJ2-7; D possibly uses TRBD1 or TRBD2 (5 bases each). CDR3 length: 16 amino acids. CDR1 ENHRY and CDR2 SYGVKD come from the germline V gene.